These T cell receptor beta chains were read from a single sample in a study of blood T cell repertoires in COVID-19. Sequencing was performed with immunoSEQ multiplex PCR; in TCRdb, only in-frame clones are kept and a portion is missing. The sample contains about 300,000 clones, 80% to 90% of which appear only once. The specimen was peripheral blood. All receptors come from a middle-aged man with acute or convalescent COVID-19. CDR3s include the opening cysteine and the closing phenylalanine or tryptophan. Size is stated for part of the rows, as once, few or many counts, or as a class when the clone is expanded.

abundance,v_gene,j_gene,CDR3aa
.,TRBV11-3,TRBJ1-2,CASSLETGLGYTF
.,TRBV20-1,TRBJ2-7,CSASAGAYYEQYF
.,TRBV30,TRBJ1-2,CAWNRGRIHLNYGYTF
once,TRBV6-5,TRBJ2-1,CASSSPGLAGPFF
.,TRBV19,TRBJ1-5,CATRGRDSNQPQHF
.,TRBV2,TRBJ1-2,CASRGRQGANGYTF
.,TRBV6-5,TRBJ2-2,CASSLLAGARGELFF
.,TRBV5-4,TRBJ1-2,CASSDRTGAESFASYTF
.,TRBV6-1,TRBJ1-5,CASSEILQYNQPQHF
.,TRBV4-1,TRBJ1-2,CASSRGRGQATGGYTF
.,TRBV12-3/TRBV12-4,TRBJ1-5,CASSTLGGQPQHF
.,TRBV3-1/TRBV3-2,TRBJ1-6,CASSRQGGSPLHF
.,TRBV6-1,TRBJ1-2,CASSEPQGGYGYTF
.,TRBV9,TRBJ2-3,CASSVEGGRNTDTQYF
.,TRBV2,TRBJ1-2,CASFPLYPSDGYTF
.,TRBV6-5,TRBJ1-4,CASRSQKKLNEKLFF
few,TRBV10-1,TRBJ2-2,CASRDRVDTGELFF
.,TRBV3-1/TRBV3-2,TRBJ2-7,CASSRTGSYEQYF
.,TRBV20-1,TRBJ1-5,CSASLGTGHQPQHF
once,TRBV5-8,TRBJ2-7,CASRPSDFTYEQYF
.,TRBV3-1/TRBV3-2,TRBJ1-1,CASSRPDRGHTEAFF
.,TRBV5-6,TRBJ1-5,CASSLGHFSNQPQHF
.,TRBV5-4,TRBJ2-1,CASSLFKTVGDEQFF
few,TRBV9,TRBJ2-7,CASSVAFSDEQYF
.,TRBV7-6,TRBJ2-1,CASSRNRDSYNEQFF
.,TRBV18,TRBJ1-3,CASSPDGRAIYF
.,TRBV6-5,TRBJ1-2,CASSRRQDYGYTF